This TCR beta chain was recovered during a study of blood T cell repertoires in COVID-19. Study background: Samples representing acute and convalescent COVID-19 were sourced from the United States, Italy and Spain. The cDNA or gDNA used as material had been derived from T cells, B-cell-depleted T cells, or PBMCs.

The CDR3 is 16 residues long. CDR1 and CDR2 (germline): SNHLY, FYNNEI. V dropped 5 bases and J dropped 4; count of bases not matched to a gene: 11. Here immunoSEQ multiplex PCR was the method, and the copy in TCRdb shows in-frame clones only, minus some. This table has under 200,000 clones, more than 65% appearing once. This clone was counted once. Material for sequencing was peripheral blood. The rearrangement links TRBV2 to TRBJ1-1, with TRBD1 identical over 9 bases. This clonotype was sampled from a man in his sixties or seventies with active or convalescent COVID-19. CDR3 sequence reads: CASSQPGTGRSTEAFF. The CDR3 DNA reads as TGTGCCAGCAGTCAACCCGGGACAGGGAGAAGCACTGAAGCTTTCTTT.